This is a list of T cell receptor beta chains from one sample in a study of cytomegalovirus exposure and HLA in healthy donors. Method: immunoSEQ multiplex PCR; TCRdb's copy keeps in-frame clones and lacks some. The data hold approximately 280,000 clones, with about 86% observed a single time. Sequencing input: PBMCs. These receptors originate from a woman in her late teens or twenties in good health and CMV-seronegative. Both conserved end residues are part of each CDR3. D genes are given only for firm matches. Not every row has a clone size; where given, it reads once, few, many or a size class.

J gene	V gene	clone size	D gene	CDR3 protein	CDR3 DNA
TRBJ2-1	TRBV19	few	TRBD2	CASSSQRGGREQFF	TGTGCCAGTAGTAGCCAGCGGGGGGGCCGGGAGCAGTTCTTC
TRBJ2-7	TRBV28	.	TRBD1	CASSGADREYEQYF	TGTGCCAGCAGTGGGGCCGACAGGGAGTACGAGCAGTACTTC
TRBJ2-2	TRBV30	.	.	CAWSNRVGVRDGELFF	TGTGCCTGGAGTAACAGGGTTGGCGTGAGGGACGGGGAGCTGTTTTTT
TRBJ2-7	TRBV27	once	TRBD2	CASSLGTSGSYEQYF	TGTGCCAGCAGTCTCGGGACTAGCGGGAGCTACGAGCAGTACTTC
TRBJ2-1	TRBV10-1	.	TRBD2	CASSEQLAVNEQFF	TGCGCCAGCAGTGAGCAACTAGCGGTTAATGAGCAGTTCTTC
TRBJ1-1	TRBV27	.	TRBD1	CASSLEEGANTEAFF	TGTGCCAGCAGTTTAGAGGAGGGGGCGAACACTGAAGCTTTCTTT
TRBJ2-7	TRBV6-6	few	TRBD2	CASSPTSGATYEQYF	TGTGCCAGCAGTCCTACTAGCGGGGCGACCTACGAGCAGTACTTC
TRBJ2-7	TRBV5-6	.	.	CASSLGRTYEQYF	TGTGCCAGCTCGCTAGGCAGAACCTACGAGCAGTACTTC
TRBJ2-2	TRBV4-2	many	.	CASSAAGPSSPGELFF	TGTGCCAGCAGCGCGGCGGGTCCGAGCTCTCCCGGGGAGCTGTTTTTT
TRBJ1-2	TRBV30	.	.	CASPRAANYGYTF	TGTGCCTCGCCCAGGGCAGCTAACTATGGCTACACCTTC
TRBJ1-5	TRBV28	.	.	CASSLRSNQPQHF	TGTGCCAGCAGTTTACGGAGCAATCAGCCCCAGCATTTT
TRBJ2-7	TRBV5-4	.	TRBD2	CASSLRTGTRAPEQYF	TGTGCCAGCAGCTTGAGGACCGGGACTAGAGCTCCCGAGCAGTACTTC
TRBJ2-3	TRBV27	.	TRBD2	CASSPRRAGSPDTQYF	TGTGCCAGCAGTCCCCGGAGAGCGGGATCCCCAGATACGCAGTATTTT
TRBJ1-4	TRBV5-1	.	.	CASTGGSTNEKLFF	TGCGCCAGCACCGGCGGGAGCACTAATGAAAAACTGTTTTTT
TRBJ1-2	TRBV6-6	.	.	CASSYSTQGYGYTF	TGTGCCAGCAGTTACTCGACCCAGGGGTATGGCTACACCTTC
TRBJ2-6	TRBV19	.	.	CASSVTISGANVLTF	TGTGCCAGTTCGGTCACCATCTCTGGGGCCAACGTCCTGACTTTC
TRBJ2-5	TRBV9	.	.	CASSAQGQYQETQYF	TGTGCCAGCAGCGCTCAGGGCCAATATCAAGAGACCCAGTACTTC
TRBJ2-5	TRBV7-7	.	TRBD1	CASSLSPGTGEETQYF	TGTGCCAGCAGCTTAAGCCCCGGGACAGGGGAGGAGACCCAGTACTTC
TRBJ2-7	TRBV7-3	many	.	CASSFQGGYEQYF	TGTGCCAGCAGTTTCCAGGGGGGCTACGAGCAGTACTTC
TRBJ2-7	TRBV29-1	.	.	CSVEVSPKTYEQYF	TGCAGCGTTGAGGTGTCCCCGAAAACTTACGAGCAGTACTTC
TRBJ1-2	TRBV5-1	.	TRBD1	CASSQTTGKINGYTF	TGCGCCAGCAGCCAGACGACAGGGAAGATTAATGGCTACACCTTC
TRBJ1-2	TRBV6-5	.	.	CASSPRGGSMGYTF	TGTGCCAGCAGTCCCCGGGGGGGGTCGATGGGCTACACCTTC
TRBJ2-1	TRBV2	.	TRBD2	CASSGASGRAFYEQFF	TGTGCCAGCAGTGGAGCCAGCGGGAGGGCTTTTTATGAGCAGTTCTTC
TRBJ2-4	TRBV13	.	.	CAASRVGLRGNIQYF	TGTGCCGCCTCGAGGGTTGGGTTACGGGGAAACATTCAGTACTTC
TRBJ1-2	TRBV28	.	TRBD1	CASSLLVGQGLGYTF	TGTGCCAGCAGTTTATTAGTAGGACAGGGGCTTGGCTACACCTTC
TRBJ1-4	TRBV30	.	.	CAWGPLEGKLFF	TGTGCCTGGGGGCCGCTTGAGGGAAAACTGTTTTTT
TRBJ2-1	TRBV27	.	TRBD2	CASSARLGGSRTYNEQFF	TGTGCCAGCAGTGCCCGTTTGGGCGGGAGTCGGACCTACAATGAGCAGTTCTTC
TRBJ2-3	TRBV5-1	.	TRBD1	CASSLGTGVDTQYF	TGCGCCAGCAGCTTGGGGACAGGGGTAGATACGCAGTATTTT
TRBJ2-7	TRBV9	.	TRBD2	CASSVTSGSHEQYF	TGTGCCAGCAGCGTAACTAGCGGGAGCCACGAGCAGTACTTC
TRBJ1-1	TRBV5-1	.	.	CASSLGGMNTEAFF	TGCGCCAGCAGCTTGGGGGGCATGAACACTGAAGCTTTCTTT
TRBJ1-2	TRBV18	.	.	CASSPERGDLRGYTF	TGTGCCAGCTCACCGGAACGCGGGGATCTACGTGGCTACACCTTC
TRBJ2-2	TRBV6-5	.	TRBD1	CASSYRDRVNGELFF	TGTGCCAGCAGTTACCGGGACAGGGTTAACGGGGAGCTGTTTTTT
TRBJ2-1	TRBV28	.	.	CASSPPSREGYNEQFF	TGTGCCAGCAGTCCACCCTCGCGGGAAGGCTACAATGAGCAGTTCTTC
TRBJ1-2	TRBV6-6	.	.	CATKQVNYGYTF	TGTGCCACTAAACAGGTGAACTATGGCTACACCTTC
TRBJ2-5	TRBV9	.	.	CASSVAGNQETQYF	TGTGCCAGCAGCGTAGCGGGGAACCAAGAGACCCAGTACTTC
TRBJ2-7	TRBV27	.	.	CASNTIQGAQYF	TGTGCCAGCAACACAATACAAGGAGCGCAGTACTTC
TRBJ1-6	TRBV30	.	.	CAWRGGQNSPLHF	TGTGCCTGGAGGGGGGGGCAAAATTCACCCCTCCACTTT
TRBJ1-5	TRBV6-1	.	TRBD1	CASSEYEGAGNQPQHF	TGTGCCAGCAGTGAATATGAGGGGGCTGGCAATCAGCCCCAGCATTTT
TRBJ2-1	TRBV5-4	.	TRBD2	CASSASSGHYNEQFF	TGTGCCAGCAGCGCTTCTAGCGGACACTACAATGAGCAGTTCTTC
TRBJ1-1	TRBV6-1	once	TRBD1	CASRRQGRDDEAFF	TGTGCCAGCAGGCGACAGGGGCGCGATGATGAAGCTTTCTTT
TRBJ1-6	TRBV14	.	.	CASSQDRRGGYNSPLHF	TGTGCCAGCAGCCAAGATCGTCGGGGAGGCTATAATTCACCCCTCCACTTT
TRBJ1-6	TRBV7-3	many	.	CASSTLGEESPLHF	TGTGCCAGCAGCACGCTAGGGGAGGAATCACCCCTCCACTTT
TRBJ1-2	TRBV29-1	.	.	CSAQQGKGGYTF	TGCAGCGCCCAACAGGGAAAAGGCGGCTACACCTTC
TRBJ2-7	TRBV29-1	few	TRBD2	CSVVLAGYEQYF	TGCAGCGTTGTGCTAGCGGGCTACGAGCAGTACTTC
TRBJ1-2	TRBV7-9	once	.	CASSLGPGGNYGYTF	TGTGCCAGCAGCTTAGGACCCGGCGGAAACTATGGCTACACCTTC
TRBJ1-5	TRBV30	.	TRBD1	CAWSRDRGNQPQHF	TGTGCCTGGAGTCGGGACAGGGGCAATCAGCCCCAGCATTTT
TRBJ1-2	TRBV18	.	.	CASSPPDQQGYGYTF	TGTGCCAGCTCACCACCTGACCAACAGGGCTATGGCTACACCTTC
TRBJ2-2	TRBV30	.	TRBD2	CARGGPSGRAGELFF	TGTGCCCGGGGAGGGCCTAGCGGGAGGGCCGGGGAGCTGTTTTTT
TRBJ1-1	TRBV18	.	TRBD1	CASSPPTAGPNRGGAFF	TGTGCCAGCTCACCCCCAACGGCGGGGCCAAACAGGGGTGGAGCTTTCTTT
TRBJ1-2	TRBV30	few	.	CAWTQGYGYTF	TGTGCCTGGACTCAGGGATATGGCTACACCTTC
TRBJ1-2	TRBV5-1	few	.	CASSLASDYGYTF	TGCGCCAGCAGCTTGGCGTCGGACTATGGCTACACCTTC
TRBJ2-7	TRBV12-5	.	.	CASGLDGVSYEQYF	TGTGCTAGTGGTTTGGACGGGGTTTCCTACGAGCAGTACTTC
TRBJ1-1	TRBV14	.	.	CASSQRFQGLAEAFF	TGTGCCAGCAGCCAAAGGTTTCAGGGCTTGGCTGAAGCTTTCTTT
TRBJ2-3	TRBV7-9	.	.	CASSLVQGTDTQYF	TGTGCCAGCAGCTTAGTACAGGGCACAGATACGCAGTATTTT
TRBJ1-4	TRBV30	.	TRBD1	CAWRALPGQGRGEKLFF	TGTGCCTGGAGGGCTCTCCCGGGACAGGGTCGAGGGGAAAAACTGTTTTTT